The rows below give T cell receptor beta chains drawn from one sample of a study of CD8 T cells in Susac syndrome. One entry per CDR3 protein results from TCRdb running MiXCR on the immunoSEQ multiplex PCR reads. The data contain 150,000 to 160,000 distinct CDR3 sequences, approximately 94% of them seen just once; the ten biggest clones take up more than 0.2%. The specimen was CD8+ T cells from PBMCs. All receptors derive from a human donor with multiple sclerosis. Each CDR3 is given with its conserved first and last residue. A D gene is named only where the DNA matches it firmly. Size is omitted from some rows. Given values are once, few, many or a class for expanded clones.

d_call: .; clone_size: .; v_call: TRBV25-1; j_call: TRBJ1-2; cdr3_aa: CASSLRDTIPYGYTF; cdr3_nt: TGTGCCAGCAGTCTCCGGGACACCATTCCCTATGGCTACACCTTC
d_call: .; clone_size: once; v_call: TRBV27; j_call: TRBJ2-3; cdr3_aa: CASSPSRGSAPSTDTQYF; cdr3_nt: TGTGCCAGCAGTCCCTCTAGGGGTAGTGCCCCTAGCACAGATACGCAGTATTTT
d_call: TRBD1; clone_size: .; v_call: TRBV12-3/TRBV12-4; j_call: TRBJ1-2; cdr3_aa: CASSPGTATPYGYTF; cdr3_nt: TGTGCCAGCAGTCCCGGGACAGCCACACCCTATGGCTACACCTTC
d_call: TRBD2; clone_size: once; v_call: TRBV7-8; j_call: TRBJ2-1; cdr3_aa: CASSLGLAPSEQFF; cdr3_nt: TGTGCCAGCAGCTTAGGACTAGCGCCAAGTGAGCAGTTCTTC
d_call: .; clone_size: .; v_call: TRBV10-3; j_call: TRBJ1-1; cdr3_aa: CAIREGTEAFF; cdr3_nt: TGTGCCATCCGGGAGGGGACTGAAGCTTTCTTT
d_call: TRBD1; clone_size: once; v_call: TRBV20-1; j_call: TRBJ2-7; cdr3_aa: CSAPLGGTGLYEQYF; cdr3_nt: TGCAGTGCACCTTTGGGCGGGACAGGCCTCTACGAGCAGTACTTC
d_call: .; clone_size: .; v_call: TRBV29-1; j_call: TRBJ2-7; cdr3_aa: CSVERGSSYEQYF; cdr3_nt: TGCAGCGTTGAAAGGGGTAGCTCCTACGAGCAGTACTTC
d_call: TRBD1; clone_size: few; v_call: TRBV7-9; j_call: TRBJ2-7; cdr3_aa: CASSLGQYEQYF; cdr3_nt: TGTGCCAGCAGCTTGGGACAGTACGAGCAGTACTTC
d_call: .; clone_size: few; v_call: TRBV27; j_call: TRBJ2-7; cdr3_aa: CASSLSRGYEQYF; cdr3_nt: TGTGCCAGCAGTTTATCGAGGGGCTACGAGCAGTACTTC
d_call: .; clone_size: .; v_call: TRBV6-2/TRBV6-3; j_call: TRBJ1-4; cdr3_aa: CASSFVGPSTNEKLFF; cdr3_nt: TGTGCCAGCAGTTTTGTCGGCCCCTCAACTAATGAAAAACTGTTTTTT
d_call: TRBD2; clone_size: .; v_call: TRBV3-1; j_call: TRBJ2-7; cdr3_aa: CASSPGLAEISSYEQYF; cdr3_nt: TGTGCCAGCAGTCCCGGACTAGCGGAGATAAGCTCCTACGAGCAGTACTTC
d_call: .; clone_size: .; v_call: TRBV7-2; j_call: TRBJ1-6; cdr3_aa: CASSGRGSSYNSPLHF; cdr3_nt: TGTGCCAGCAGTGGGAGGGGGAGCTCCTATAATTCACCCCTCCACTTT
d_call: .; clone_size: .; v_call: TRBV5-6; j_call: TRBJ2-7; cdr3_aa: CASSLAPESYEQYF; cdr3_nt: TGTGCCAGCAGCTTGGCTCCGGAGTCCTACGAGCAGTACTTC
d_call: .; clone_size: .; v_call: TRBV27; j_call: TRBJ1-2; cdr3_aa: CASSFGGRGYTF; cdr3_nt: TGTGCCAGCAGTTTTGGGGGCCGTGGCTACACCTTC
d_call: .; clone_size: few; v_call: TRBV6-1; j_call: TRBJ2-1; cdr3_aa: CASSEWGGSYNEQFF; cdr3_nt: TGTGCCAGCAGTGAGTGGGGTGGGTCCTACAATGAGCAGTTCTTC
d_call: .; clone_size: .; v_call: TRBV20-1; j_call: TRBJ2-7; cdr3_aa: CSAREEPSSYEQYF; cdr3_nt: TGCAGTGCTAGGGAGGAGCCCAGCTCCTACGAGCAGTACTTC
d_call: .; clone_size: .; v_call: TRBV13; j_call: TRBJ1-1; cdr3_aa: CASSPPLGVQNTEAFF; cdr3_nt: TGTGCCAGCAGCCCGCCGTTGGGGGTTCAGAACACTGAAGCTTTCTTT
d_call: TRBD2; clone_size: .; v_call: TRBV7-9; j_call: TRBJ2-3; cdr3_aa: CASTTSRSGFTDTQYF; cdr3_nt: TGTGCCAGCACCACATCCCGTAGCGGGTTCACAGATACGCAGTATTTT
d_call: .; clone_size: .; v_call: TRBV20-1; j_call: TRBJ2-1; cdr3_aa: CSARLQGTTYNEQFF; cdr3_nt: TGCAGTGCTAGACTCCAGGGGACTACCTACAATGAGCAGTTCTTC
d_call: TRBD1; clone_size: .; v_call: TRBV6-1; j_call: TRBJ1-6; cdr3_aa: CASQTPGTGGGDSPLHF; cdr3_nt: TGTGCCAGCCAGACACCCGGGACAGGGGGCGGTGATTCACCCCTCCACTTT
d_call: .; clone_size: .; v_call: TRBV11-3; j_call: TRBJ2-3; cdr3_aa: CASSLEARDTQYF; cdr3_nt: TGTGCCAGCAGCTTAGAAGCGAGGGATACGCAGTATTTT
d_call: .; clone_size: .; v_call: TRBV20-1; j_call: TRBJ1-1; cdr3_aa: CSARAGSPNTEAFF; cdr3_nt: TGCAGTGCTAGAGCCGGCAGCCCGAACACTGAAGCTTTCTTT
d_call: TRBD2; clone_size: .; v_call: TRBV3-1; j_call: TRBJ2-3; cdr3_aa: CASSQDKRGLAGTDTQYF; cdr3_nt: TGTGCCAGCAGCCAAGATAAGAGGGGACTAGCAGGCACAGATACGCAGTATTTT
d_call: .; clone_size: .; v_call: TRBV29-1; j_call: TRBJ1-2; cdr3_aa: CSVEDFGGLGGYTF; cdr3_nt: TGCAGCGTTGAAGATTTTGGGGGTCTAGGTGGCTACACCTTC
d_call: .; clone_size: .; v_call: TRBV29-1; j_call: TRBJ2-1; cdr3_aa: CSGTAYNEQFF; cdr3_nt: TGCAGCGGGACTGCATACAATGAGCAGTTCTTC